This T cell receptor (beta chain) was captured in a study of spatial heterogeneity in lung cancer (dated by TCRdb to the late 2010s). Notes on the research overall: Beta-chain transcripts were consistently detected in greater numbers than alpha-chain transcripts, which likely reflected higher beta-chain transcript abundance. In tumor regions, TCR transcript counts showed a strong correlation with a T cell transcriptional module score derived from matched bulk RNA-seq. TCR repertoire features were related to nonsynonymous mutation counts determined by whole-exome sequencing of tumor tissue. At surgery, both alpha and beta chains were TCR-sequenced in 220 tumor regions, about 64 matched nontumor lung samples and some 60 PBMC samples. The study quantitatively compared TCR alpha and beta repertoires across multiple tumor regions, matched nontumor lung and blood in non-small cell lung cancer. In the raw uncorrected reads, each unique combination of TCR and UMI appeared more than ten times on average. The study at large found these results: Confirming at a functional level the hypothesis that regional TCRs recognize regional mutations was considered to require additional single-cell paired TCR alpha and beta sequencing. The number of expanded intratumoral alpha and beta TCRs correlated with the tumor nonsynonymous mutation count. TCR-seq coverage of tumor T cells was estimated to be only roughly 7.5% for alpha chains and more than 11% for beta chains. The count of ubiquitous expanded TCRs correlated with the count of ubiquitous nonsynonymous mutations, and the count of regional expanded TCRs correlated with the count of regional nonsynonymous mutations.

From V the trimming removes 5 bases and from J it removes 1 base, while the gene matches leave 14 bases of the junction unaccounted for. From the germline V gene (reference sequence), CDR1 is MNHEY and CDR2 is SMNVEV. From cysteine to phenylalanine, the CDR3 is 19 amino acids long. Left in the record is the CDR3 DNA by itself, 57 bases read in frame from the first base. This clonotype came up many times. The clone's antigen remains unknown. Per-nucleotide qualities are absent, and no much larger clonotype sits a single base away. In the paper's terms, the time point label means: sample taken at primary tumor resection. Donors were around 71 patients with early-stage, untreated non-small cell lung cancer from the lung TRACERx cohort. Without any cell sorting, TCR sequencing was performed on whole RNA extracted either from tumor and nontumor lung tissue or from cryopreserved PBMC samples. Patients were selected for TCR sequencing only if sufficient RNA was available from at least two tumor regions. A lung pathologist reviewed the tumor and adjacent nontumor lung specimens before the specimens were selected.

The library was made by 5' RACE. Sequencing used a NextSeq 500. To allow correction of PCR and sequencing errors, the TCR library protocol tagged every TCR cDNA molecule with a unique molecular identifier. In the authors' own workflow: TCR identification, UMI-based error correction and CDR3 extraction were all carried out with Decombinator tools. TCRs above a frequency of 2 per 1,000, corresponding to the top 1% of the tumor frequency distribution, were defined as expanded. Expanded tumor TCRs statistically deemed absent (corrected P<0.05) from at least one tumor region were classed as regional, and all other expanded tumor TCRs were classed as ubiquitous. Renyi diversity was calculated using the R vegan package after each repertoire was subsampled 100 times to 5,000 TCRs. CDR3 similarity networks were built from amino acid triplet string-kernel similarity, with CDR3s being connected when pairwise similarity was above 0.82. TCRdb handled the public reads itself, with Q25 trimming in fastp and clone calling in MiXCR, and kept productive beta chains. Every entry covers one CDR3 protein and lists the most common genes and DNA from its rows. Clone size and V and J calls follow TCRdb, not the original study. Within this sample are around 13,000 distinct CDR3 sequences, with just over 5% of them counted one time only. The top ten clonotypes cover 20% to 25% of the sample.

The rearranged chain carries TRBV27 and TRBJ1-6, with TRBD1 matching 7 junction bases. This receptor was obtained from a male donor with early-stage non-small cell lung cancer. The sample in question was lung tumor tissue, obtained at surgery. CDR3 region: CASSPWTGGVQSYNSPLHF. The nucleotide sequence is given as TGTGCCAGCAGTCCGTGGACAGGTGGCGTCCAGTCCTATAATTCACCCCTCCACTTT.